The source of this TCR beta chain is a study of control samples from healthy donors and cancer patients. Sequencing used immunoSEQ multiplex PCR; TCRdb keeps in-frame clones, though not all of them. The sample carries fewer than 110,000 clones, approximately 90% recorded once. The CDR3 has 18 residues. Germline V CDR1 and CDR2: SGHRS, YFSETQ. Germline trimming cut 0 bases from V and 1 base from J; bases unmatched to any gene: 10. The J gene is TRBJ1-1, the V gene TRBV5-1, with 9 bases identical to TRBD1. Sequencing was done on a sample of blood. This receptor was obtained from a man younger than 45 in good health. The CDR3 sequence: CASSLGGQGIRTNTEAFF. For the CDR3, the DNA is TGCGCCAGCAGCTTGGGGGGACAGGGCATTAGGACGAACACTGAAGCTTTCTTT.